The 28 T cell receptor beta chains reported below all come from one sample, sequenced in a study of blood T cell repertoires in COVID-19 (dated by TCRdb to 2020 to 2022). Libraries were made using the immunoSEQ multiplex PCR assay. Here the immuneACCESS table is served through TCRdb, limited to in-frame sequences with V and J called. Missing clones are a known gap in these copies; in checked studies unresolved V genes cover under half, and the rest lacks a known reason. The sample profile shows 250,000 to 300,000 clones; roughly nine tenths of them were found once. Jointly, the top ten make up around 2% of the sample. Specimen: peripheral blood. These receptors originate from a woman aged 25 to 45 with COVID-19, enrolled during active disease.

The chain recombines TRBV10-2 with TRBJ2-3, with D perhaps matching TRBD2 (6 bases). CDR3 length: 15 residues. The V end lost 2 bases, the J end lost 6 bases, and 15 bases lay between the germline ends. The germline gives CDR1 WSHSY, CDR2 SAAADI. The CDR3 protein is CASSEPARGRDTQYF. The CDR3 bases are TGCGCCAGCAGTGAGCCTGCGCGGGGCCGCGATACGCAGTATTTT.

The chain combines TRBV19 with TRBJ2-6, with TRBD2 matching 8 bases. V dropped 3 bases and J dropped 1; count of bases not matched to a gene: 8. The CDR3 spans 18 residues. The V gene's germline CDR1 is LNHDA and CDR2 SQIVND (reference sequence). The CDR3 DNA is TGTGCCAGTAGTATTATAGCGGGACCCTTATCTGGGGCCAACGTCCTGACTTTC. Amino acids: CASSIIAGPLSGANVLTF.

V gene TRBV28 combines with J gene TRBJ2-3; 11 bases are a match to TRBD2. In germline, CDR1 is MDHEN, CDR2 SYDVKM. Germline trimming cut 6 bases from V and 4 bases from J; bases unmatched to any gene: 3. CDR3 length: 14 residues. The CDR3 reads CASRPGLAADTQYF. The CDR3 bases are TGTGCCAGCAGACCGGGACTAGCGGCAGATACGCAGTATTTT.

The gene calls are TRBV6-2 or TRBV6-3 and TRBJ2-1; 16 nucleotides line up with TRBD2. The germline CDR1 and CDR2 sequences are MNHEY and SVGEGT. V lost 1 base to trimming and J lost 10 bases; unmatched junction nucleotides: 4. This CDR3 has 16 residues. CDR3 region: CASSYFQGLAGGEQFF. CDR3 coding DNA: TGTGCCAGCAGTTACTTCCAGGGACTAGCGGGAGGGGAGCAGTTCTTC.

The CDR3 region has the DNA TGTGCCAGCAGTGATTTTGGCACCCGGAACACCGGGGAGCTGTTTTTT. This encodes CASSDFGTRNTGELFF. The chain has TRBV2 and TRBJ2-2; the D is unclear. CDR3 length: 16 residues. CDR1 and CDR2 from the germline V gene are SNHLY and FYNNEI. The germline V and J ends were trimmed by 3 bases and 1 base, with 12 bases remaining between them. Combining the CDR3 with reference TRBV2 and TRBJ2-2 gives the whole variable domain EPEVTQTPSHQVTQMGQEVILRCVPISNHLYFYWYRQILGQKVEFLVSFYNNEISEKSEIFDDQFSVERPDGSNFTLKIRSTKLEDSAMYFCASSDFGTRNTGELFFGEGSRLTVL.

The chain combines TRBV9 with TRBJ2-5; D unclear. The V end was cut by 3 bases, the J end by 3 bases, with 18 bases between. The CDR3 is 16 amino acids. Germline loops: CDR1 SGDLS, CDR2 YYNGEE. CDR3: CASSADVPHQEETQYF. DNA of the CDR3: TGTGCCAGCAGCGCAGATGTCCCCCACCAGGAAGAGACCCAGTACTTC.

The rearrangement joins TRBV29-1 to TRBJ2-3, with D possibly matching TRBD1 (5 bases). Trimming shortened V by 4 bases and J by 6 bases, and 17 bases separated the two germline ends. The CDR3 totals 14 residues. Germline lookup yields CDR1 SQVTM and CDR2 ANQGSEA. CDR3 region: CSVVRQNLEDTQYF. CDR3 nucleotide sequence: TGCAGCGTTGTCAGACAGAACCTAGAGGATACGCAGTATTTT.

The V call is TRBV15, the J call TRBJ2-7, with D possibly TRBD2 on 6 matching bases. The V gene's germline CDR1 is LNHNV and CDR2 YYDKDF (reference sequence). The CDR3 runs to 14 residues. V dropped 0 bases and J dropped 2 bases, with 8 bases sitting between them. In DNA, the CDR3 is TGTGCCACCAGCAGAGATCTAGCGACCTACGAGCAGTACTTC. Its translation is CATSRDLATYEQYF.

V usage is TRBV4-1 and J usage is TRBJ2-7; the match to TRBD1 covers 9 bases. J lost 4 bases, V lost 3 bases, and 7 bases had no gene match. Per the germline V gene, CDR1 is MGHRA and CDR2 is YSYEKL. CDR3 length equals 15 residues. The CDR3 DNA follows: TGCGCCAGCAGCCAGACAGGACAGGGGATGTACGAGCAGTACTTC. Translated, it gives CASSQTGQGMYEQYF.

The CDR3 sequence is CASSSITLRSSGGYNEQFF. CDR3 sequence (DNA): TGTGCCAGCAGTTCGATCACCCTCCGCTCTAGCGGGGGTTACAATGAGCAGTTCTTC. The chain carries TRBV28 and TRBJ2-1; 10 bases line up with TRBD2. V shed 4 bases and J 4 bases; nucleotides not matched to a gene: 16. This CDR3 spans 19 amino acids. Germline V gene lookup returns CDR1 MDHEN and CDR2 SYDVKM.

The count of this clone is one. The rearrangement uses TRBV15 and TRBJ1-2, with TRBD1 identical over 10 bases. The germline V gene has CDR1 LNHNV and CDR2 YYDKDF (reference sequence). After removal of 5 bases from V and 2 bases from J, the junction contained 8 bases not matched to a gene. The CDR3 has 16 residues. CDR3 sequence: CATSGPGTGDNYGYTF. The CDR3 DNA reads TGTGCCACCAGCGGACCCGGGACAGGGGACAACTATGGCTACACCTTC.

The rearrangement links TRBV9 to TRBJ2-3; no clear D gene. This CDR3 contains 14 residues. Trimming removed 3 bases from V and 3 bases from J, with 11 bases in between. Germline assignment: CDR1 SGDLS and CDR2 YYNGEE. The CDR3 is CASSAVSRTDTQYF. The CDR3 DNA reads as TGTGCCAGCAGCGCCGTGAGCAGGACAGATACGCAGTATTTT. Drawing the rest from reference TRBV9 and TRBJ2-3, the complete variable domain is DSGVTQTPKHLITATGQRVTLRCSPRSGDLSVYWYQQSLDQGLQFLIQYYNGEERAKGNILERFSAQQFPDLHSELNLSSLELGDSALYFCASSAVSRTDTQYFGPGTRLTVL.

This clone was seen a handful of times. The chain uses TRBV27 and TRBJ2-7; TRBD1 matches at 7 bases. From germline, CDR1 is MNHEY and CDR2 SMNVEV (reference sequence). This CDR3 comprises 15 residues. With V trimmed by 2 bases and J by 2 bases, 6 bases remained unmatched. CDR3 in amino acids: CASSLKRGHPYEQYF. The CDR3 DNA is TGTGCCAGCAGTTTAAAAAGGGGGCACCCCTACGAGCAGTACTTC.

V usage is TRBV3-1 (or the pseudogene TRBV3-2) and J usage is TRBJ1-1, with 12 bases fitting TRBD1. Germline V CDR1 and CDR2: LGHDT, YNNKEL (reference sequence). This CDR3 is 16 amino acids long. V lost 4 bases and J lost 3; bases outside the gene matches: 6. The DNA of the CDR3 is TGTGCCAGCAGCCGCGGGACAGGGGGCGTGGACACTGAAGCTTTCTTT. Amino acid sequence: CASSRGTGGVDTEAFF.

This sequence joins TRBV5-1 and TRBJ2-7, with TRBD2 as a possible D gene (5 bases). Germline CDR1 and CDR2: SGHRS and YFSETQ. The V end lost 3 bases, the J end lost 0 bases, and 10 bases lay between the germline ends. The CDR3 totals 14 residues. CDR3 nucleotide sequence: TGCGCCAGCAGCTGGACTGCGCTCTCCTACGAGCAGTACTTC. It is translated as CASSWTALSYEQYF.

The chain carries TRBV5-5 and TRBJ1-1, with D maybe TRBD1 (6 bases). Germline V gene sequence: CDR1 SGHKS, CDR2 YYEKEE (reference sequence). V was shortened by 2 bases and J by 0 bases, with 20 bases between the two germline ends. The CDR3 contains 18 residues. Here the CDR3 reads CASSFRLGGPLMNTEAFF. The CDR3 DNA follows: TGTGCCAGCAGCTTTAGATTGGGGGGGCCGCTTATGAACACTGAAGCTTTCTTT.

V is TRBV2 and J is TRBJ1-4; D is perhaps TRBD1 (5 bases). V dropped 3 bases and J dropped 7 bases, with 15 bases sitting between them. The CDR3 spans 15 residues. The germline gives CDR1 SNHLY, CDR2 FYNNEI. Here the CDR3 reads CASSDIGGGSEKLFF. CDR3 nucleotide sequence: TGTGCCAGCAGTGATATCGGGGGGGGTTCTGAAAAACTGTTTTTT.

This rearrangement joins TRBV4-1 to TRBJ1-5; 8 positions agree with TRBD1. The germline gives CDR1 MGHRA, CDR2 YSYEKL. Trimming took 3 bases from V and 4 from J; bases not matched to a gene: 8. The CDR3 runs to 16 residues. In DNA form, the CDR3 reads TGCGCCAGCAGCCAGGGACCGGACAGGGATAATCAGCCCCAGCATTTT. This translates into CASSQGPDRDNQPQHF.

CDR3 nucleotides: TGCGCCAGCAGCCAAGCTCCTTCCCAAGAGACCCAGTACTTC. Protein sequence: CASSQAPSQETQYF. The J gene is TRBJ2-5, the V gene TRBV4-1; D is uncertain. The CDR3 sequence is 14 residues long. Trimming left V 1 base short and J 1 base short, with 7 bases between. Looked up from germline, CDR1 is MGHRA and CDR2 is YSYEKL.

The rearrangement uses TRBV15 and TRBJ2-7; D perhaps matches TRBD1 (5 bases). This CDR3 contains 14 residues. Looked up from germline, CDR1 is LNHNV and CDR2 is YYDKDF (reference sequence). Trimming cost V 0 bases and J 1 base, with 7 bases left between them. The CDR3 sequence: CATSRDQGSYEQYF. DNA of the CDR3: TGTGCCACCAGCAGAGATCAGGGATCCTACGAGCAGTACTTC.

CDR3: CASSQPSGLAVEQFF. Written as DNA, the CDR3 is TGTGCCAGCAGTCAACCTTCGGGACTAGCTGTCGAGCAGTTCTTC. This sequence joins TRBV28 and TRBJ2-1; TRBD2 matches 9 bases. The V gene end was trimmed by 5 bases and the J gene end by 10 bases; junction bases not matched to a gene: 12. The CDR3 contains 15 residues. Germline lookup yields CDR1 MDHEN and CDR2 SYDVKM. Looking up the rest from reference TRBV28 and TRBJ2-1 gives the full variable domain: DVKVTQSSRYLVKRTGEKVFLECVQDMDHENMFWYRQDPGLGLRLIYFSYDVKMKEKGDIPEGYSVSREKKERFSLILESASTNQTSMYLCASSQPSGLAVEQFFGPGTRLTVL.

This chain uses TRBV18 with TRBJ2-7; no firm D call. The CDR3 extends over 12 amino acids. The V end was cut by 4 bases, the J end by 3 bases, with 7 bases between. Germline CDR1 KGHSH, CDR2 LQKENI. DNA of the CDR3: TGTGCCAGCTCACGAACAGACTACGAGCAGTACTTC. Amino acid sequence: CASSRTDYEQYF.

This chain links TRBV27 with TRBJ2-1, with D possibly being TRBD1 (6 bases). Germline assignment: CDR1 MNHEY and CDR2 SMNVEV (reference sequence). V was clipped by 5 bases and J by 14 bases, with 13 bases between them. This CDR3 contains 11 residues. CDR3 amino acids: CASSLGQYEFF. The CDR3, as DNA: TGTGCCAGCAGTCTTGGACAGTATGAGTTCTTC.

V usage is TRBV19 and J usage is TRBJ1-1, with 7 bases lining up with TRBD1. Germline V lookup: CDR1 LNHDA, CDR2 SQIVND (reference sequence). This CDR3 has 15 residues. With V trimmed by 4 bases and J by 0 bases, 5 bases remained unmatched. The CDR3 is CASSRRQGVNTEAFF. The CDR3 DNA follows: TGTGCCAGTAGTAGAAGGCAGGGGGTGAACACTGAAGCTTTCTTT.

The chain joins TRBV28 to TRBJ1-6; TRBD1 might be the D (5 bases). The CDR3 loop spans 13 amino acids. In germline, CDR1 is MDHEN, CDR2 SYDVKM. V was shortened by 8 bases and J by 6 bases, with 11 bases between the two germline ends. DNA for the CDR3: TGTGCCAGCGGGGGGGGAGTTAATTCACCCCTCCACTTT. It specifies CASGGGVNSPLHF.

The chain carries TRBV5-1 and TRBJ1-4; D not certain. V dropped 0 bases and J dropped 0 bases, with 12 bases sitting between them. Germline values: CDR1 SGHRS, CDR2 YFSETQ. This CDR3 has 17 amino acids. CDR3 loop: CASSLAAKAATNEKLFF. CDR3 nucleotides: TGCGCCAGCAGCTTGGCCGCTAAAGCCGCAACTAATGAAAAACTGTTTTTT.

The chain employs TRBV5-1 and TRBJ2-7; 7 bases are shared with TRBD2. CDR3 length: 13 amino acids. Trimming at V came to 2 bases and at J to 3 bases, leaving 2 bases not matched to a gene. Germline loops: CDR1 SGHRS, CDR2 YFSETQ. In DNA form, the CDR3 reads TGCGCCAGCAGCTTAGAGCGGGGCTACGAGCAGTACTTC. It translates to CASSLERGYEQYF.

Points on this clone: The same CDR3 is also encoded by other DNA sequences in this sample. The V and J genes are TRBV30 and TRBJ1-1, with D possibly matching TRBD1 (6 bases). Germline V gene data show CDR1 as GTSNPN and CDR2 as SVGIG (reference sequence). V lost 3 bases, J lost 3 bases, and 11 bases lay in between. This CDR3 region has 13 residues. CDR3 in DNA: TGTGCCTGGAGCGTAACAGGGTACACTGAAGCTTTCTTT. It specifies CAWSVTGYTEAFF. The complete variable domain, with remaining parts taken from reference TRBV30 and TRBJ1-1, reads SQTIHQWPATLVQPVGSPLSLECTVEGTSNPNLYWYRQAAGRGLQLLFYSVGIGQISSEVPQNLSASRPQDRQFILSSKKLLLSDSGFYLCAWSVTGYTEAFFGQGTRLTVV.